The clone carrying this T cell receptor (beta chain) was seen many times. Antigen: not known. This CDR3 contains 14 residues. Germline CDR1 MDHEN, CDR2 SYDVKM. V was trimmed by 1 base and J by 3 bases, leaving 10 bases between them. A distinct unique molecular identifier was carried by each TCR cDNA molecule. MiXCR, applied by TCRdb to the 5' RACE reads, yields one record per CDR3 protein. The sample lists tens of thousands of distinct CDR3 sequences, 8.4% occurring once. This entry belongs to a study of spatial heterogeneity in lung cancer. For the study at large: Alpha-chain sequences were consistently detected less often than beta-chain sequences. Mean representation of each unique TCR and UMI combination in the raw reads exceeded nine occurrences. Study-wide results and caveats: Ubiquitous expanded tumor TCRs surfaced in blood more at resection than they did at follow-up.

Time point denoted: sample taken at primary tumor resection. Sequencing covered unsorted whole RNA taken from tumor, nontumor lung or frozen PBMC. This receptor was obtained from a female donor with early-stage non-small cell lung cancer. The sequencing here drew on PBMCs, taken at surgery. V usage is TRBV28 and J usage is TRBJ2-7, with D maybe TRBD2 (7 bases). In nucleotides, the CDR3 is TGTGCCAGCAGTTTATTAGGGGGGGTCTACGAGCAGTACTTC. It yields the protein CASSLLGGVYEQYF.